Each of the 32 T cell receptor beta chains below was sequenced from the same sample in a study of tumor and adjacent non-tumor tissue in lung cancer. Three rounds of nested PCR, following a modified ARM-PCR protocol, produced the TCRbeta library. TCRdb called the multiplex PCR reads again in MiXCR, with one record for every CDR3 protein. Of over 100,000 distinct CDR3 sequences listed, roughly 77% are singletons. No cell sorting was done before RNA was extracted from the tissue. Input material: lung tumor tissue. All receptors derive from a woman aged 55-75 years with non-small cell lung cancer.

In the case of this clonotype: The conserved phenylalanine or tryptophan normally closing the CDR3 is absent here, so this likely arose from a read error. V is TRBV4-3 and J is TRBJ2-5; D may be TRBD2 (5 bases). V was clipped by 5 bases and J by 4 bases, with 17 bases between them. CDR1 LGHNA and CDR2 YSLEER come from the germline V gene. The CDR3 is 15 residues long. CDR3 DNA: TGCGCCAGCAGCAGCCCTAAGGAGAGGGCAGAGACCCAGTACTTA. Protein sequence: CASSSPKERAETQYL.

Remarks on this clonotype: A single base separates this from a much larger clone, so it may be a read error. This chain connects TRBV4-3 to TRBJ2-1; weak D call: TRBD1 (5 bases). Germline lookup yields CDR1 LGHNA and CDR2 YSLEER. This CDR3 is built from 17 residues. V was cut by 0 bases and J by 10 bases, with 22 bases left in between. CDR3: CASSQDTRTRAGWEQFF. For the CDR3, the DNA is TGCGCCAGCAGCCAAGATACCCGGACACGGGCCGGGTGGGAGCAGTTCTTC.

As to this clonotype: The junction does not match germline at one end; this may be a read error. V gene TRBV11-2 combines with J gene TRBJ2-3; D uncertain. CDR1 is SGHAT and CDR2 is FQNNGV in the germline V gene. The CDR3 contains 16 residues. For the CDR3, the DNA is TGTGCCAGCATCCCCAACAGTGTAATTAGCACAGCTACGCAGTATTTT. It encodes CASIPNSVISTATQYF. The complete variable domain, with remaining parts taken from reference TRBV11-2 and TRBJ2-3, reads EAGVAQSPRYKIIEKRQSVAFWCNPISGHATLYWYQQILGQGPKLLIQFQNNGVVDDSQLPKDRFSAERLKGVDSTLKIQPAKLEDSAVYLCASIPNSVISTATQYFGPGTRLTVL.

This clonotype came up once. A clone one base away is much larger, so this may be a read error. This chain links TRBV6-1 with TRBJ1-2; D may be TRBD1 (5 bases). Germline V CDR1 and CDR2: MNHNS, SASEGT. This CDR3 region has 16 residues. The CDR3: CASSEVGSRGDYVYTF. The CDR3 nucleotides are TGTGCCAGCAGTGAAGTTGGGTCGAGGGGCGACTATGTCTACACCTTC.

Note on this clonotype: It may be a read error: a sequence one base away is much more abundant. The chain combines TRBV6-1 with TRBJ2-7; possibly TRBD1 for D (5 bases). V was cut by 5 bases and J by 6 bases, with 11 bases left in between. The CDR3 is 12 amino acids. The germline V gene has CDR1 MNHNS and CDR2 SASEGT. The CDR3 loop is CASSTTGSEQYF. In DNA form, the CDR3 reads TGTGCCAGCAGTACCACAGGCAGCGAGCAGTACTTC.

Worth noting for this clonotype: A clone one base away is much larger, so this may be a read error. This chain uses TRBV20-1 with TRBJ2-7; D is unclear. The germline V and J ends were trimmed by 5 bases and 3 bases, with 5 bases remaining between them. CDR3 length equals 10 residues. Germline CDR1 is DFQATT and CDR2 is SNEGSKA (reference sequence). The CDR3, as DNA: TGCAGTGCTGGGTACTACGAGCAGTACTTC. It is translated as CSAGYYEQYF.

In this sample, this clonotype turned up once. A much more abundant neighbour one base away suggests this may be a read error. J is TRBJ2-7 and V is TRBV4-3, with 10 bases identical to TRBD2. Germline CDR1 is LGHNA and CDR2 is YSLEER. This CDR3 is built from 15 residues. V lost 1 base and J lost 2; bases outside the gene matches: 2. CDR3 region: CASSQGLAGTYEQYF. CDR3 DNA: TGCGCCAGCAGCCAAGGACTAGCGGGCACCTACGAGCAGTACTTC.

Comment on this clonotype: This could be a read error, since a much larger clone is one nucleotide away. This sequence joins TRBV4-3 and TRBJ2-7; the D gene is possibly TRBD2 (5 bases). The V gene's germline CDR1 is LGHNA and CDR2 YSLEER. Trimming stripped 2 bases from V and 4 bases from J, with 12 bases between. This CDR3 contains 14 residues. CDR3 in amino acids: CASSQHTEGYEQYF. The CDR3 DNA is TGCGCCAGCAGCCAACACACAGAGGGATACGAGCAGTACTTC.

This clonotype appeared a single time. J is TRBJ1-6 and V is TRBV4-3; no definite D call. The CDR3 is made up of 15 amino acids. Trimming shortened V by 0 bases and J by 11 bases, and 14 bases separated the two germline ends. Germline assignment: CDR1 LGHNA and CDR2 YSLEER. This CDR3 is CASSQEGWGRAPLHF. In DNA form, the CDR3 reads TGCGCCAGCAGCCAAGAGGGCTGGGGTCGAGCACCCCTCCACTTT.

DNA of the CDR3: TGTGCCGGCATAAGTAACTATGGCTACACCTTC. This codes for CAGISNYGYTF. The chain joins TRBV28 to TRBJ1-2; no firm D call. CDR1 is MDHEN, CDR2 SYDVKM, per germline. Deletions cut 11 bases from V and 1 base from J, with 8 bases between. This CDR3 is built from 11 residues.

With regard to this clonotype: One end of the junction does not line up with germline, which may come from a read error. The chain combines TRBV11-2 with TRBJ2-1; 9 positions match TRBD1. Per germline, CDR1 SGHAT and CDR2 FQNNGV. This CDR3 has 15 residues. The DNA of the CDR3 is TGTGACAGCAGCTTAGTGGGACAGGGAATCAATGAGCAGTTCTTC. Its translation: CDSSLVGQGINEQFF.

This clonotype was recorded only once. The genes are TRBV6-2 or TRBV6-3 and TRBJ1-5; TRBD1 is a possible D gene (5 bases). The V end lost 6 bases, the J end lost 16 bases, and 25 bases lay between the germline ends. The CDR3 length is 14 residues. Germline loops: CDR1 MNHEY, CDR2 SVGEGT. The DNA for the CDR3 is TGTGCCAGCAGGGGTGGGGGAAAGGAGCAGCTCCATCATTTT. Translated, it gives CASRGGGKEQLHHF.

V is TRBV6-6 and J is TRBJ2-1; 7 nucleotides agree with TRBD2. The CDR3 consists of 15 residues. Germline loops: CDR1 MNHNY, CDR2 SVGAGI (reference sequence). V gave up 7 bases and J gave up 0 bases; unmatched junction bases: 6. Written as DNA, the CDR3 is TGTGCCAGCAACCTGGGGGGGAACTCCTACAATGAGCAGTTCTTC. It translates to CASNLGGNSYNEQFF.

To note about this clonotype: A much larger clonotype is one base distant, so this may be a read error. This chain joins TRBV12-3 or TRBV12-4 and TRBJ1-4; D ambiguous. CDR3 length equals 11 residues. Here the CDR3 DNA reads TGTGCCAGCAATTTAGGTGAAAAACTGTTTTTT. It codes for CASNLGEKLFF.

About this clonotype itself: A much bigger clone sits one base away, suggesting this may be a read error. The chain employs TRBV12-3 or TRBV12-4 and TRBJ2-1; D not certain. This CDR3 spans 12 amino acids. CDR3 bases: TGTACCAGCAATTTCAGGTACAATGAGCAGTTCTTC. Its translation is CTSNFRYNEQFF.

Details on this clonotype: One end of the junction does not line up with germline, which may come from a read error. The chain joins TRBV11-2 to TRBJ1-5; D is undetermined. Looked up from germline, CDR1 is SGHAT and CDR2 is FQNNGV. The CDR3 totals 15 residues. For the CDR3, the DNA is TGTGCCAGCTGCTTAAAGCGCGCTGGCAATCAGCCCCAGCATTTT. Its translation: CASCLKRAGNQPQHF.

A note on this clonotype: Its ends do not fully match the called genes, so a read error is possible. V and J are TRBV11-2 and TRBJ1-1, with a weak D call TRBD1 (6 bases). The germline gives CDR1 SGHAT, CDR2 FQNNGV. This CDR3 has 13 residues. DNA for the CDR3: TGTGCCAGTGTTAAAACAGGGACCATTGAAGTTTTCTTT. Amino acid sequence: CASVKTGTIEVFF.

The rearrangement links TRBV4-1 to TRBJ1-1, with 8 bases aligning to TRBD1. This CDR3 spans 18 amino acids. Germline values: CDR1 MGHRA, CDR2 YSYEKL. V trimming: 2 bases; J trimming: 0 bases; junction bases outside the gene matches: 11. The CDR3 spells CASSQFQGAIGVNTEAFF. The DNA of the CDR3 is TGCGCCAGCAGCCAATTTCAGGGGGCAATTGGTGTGAACACTGAAGCTTTCTTT.

The chain joins TRBV6-5 to TRBJ2-1; tentative D call: TRBD2 (6 bases). Looked up from germline, CDR1 is MNHEY and CDR2 is SVGAGI. V gave up 8 bases and J gave up 0 bases, with 14 bases separating them. The CDR3 loop spans 15 amino acids. The CDR3 region has the DNA TGTGCCAGCCGACGGCACGGGAGCTCCTACAATGAGCAGTTCTTC. Its translation: CASRRHGSSYNEQFF.

Comment on this clonotype: A read error may account for a junction end that differs from germline. The rearrangement joins TRBV11-2 to TRBJ2-7; D is uncertain. CDR3 length: 12 residues. CDR1 and CDR2 from the germline V gene are SGHAT and FQNNGV. CDR3 nucleotide sequence: TGTGCCGGCAGCTTAGAGTTGACCGAGCATTACTTC. Translation: CAGSLELTEHYF.

Notes on this clonotype: Just one base apart from a much larger clone, this may be a read error. The CDR3 loop is CASSQESRPLGREAFF. DNA of the CDR3: TGCGCCAGCAGCCAAGAATCGCGACCGCTAGGCCGTGAAGCTTTCTTT. This chain joins TRBV4-1 and TRBJ1-1; D remains ambiguous. Trimming shortened V by 0 bases and J by 7 bases, and 18 bases separated the two germline ends. The CDR3 runs 16 residues. Germline V gene lookup returns CDR1 MGHRA and CDR2 YSYEKL.

This sequence joins TRBV11-2 and TRBJ2-7, with 7 bases that match TRBD2. The CDR3 sequence is 16 residues long. J was trimmed by 4 bases and V by 7 bases; bases with no gene match: 16. The V gene's germline CDR1 is SGHAT and CDR2 FQNNGV. The CDR3 DNA reads as TGTGCCAGCAACCTTCTAGCGGTGGGGAATTATTACGAGCAGTACTTC. Its translation: CASNLLAVGNYYEQYF.

With regard to this clonotype: One base away lies a much larger clone, so this may be a sequencing read error. The rearrangement links TRBV5-6 to TRBJ2-3; D tentatively fits TRBD1 or TRBD2 (5 bases each). The CDR3 spans 13 residues. Germline loops: CDR1 SGHDT, CDR2 YYEEEE. V was trimmed by 4 bases and J by 2 bases, leaving 8 bases between them. The CDR3 nucleotides read TGTGCCAGCAGCACGGGACCCACAGATACGCAGTATTTT. Translation: CASSTGPTDTQYF.

Note on this clonotype: An end of the junction does not agree with germline; a read error may underlie this. The chain carries TRBV6-5 and TRBJ2-3; unclear D gene. CDR3 length equals 14 residues. The germline gives CDR1 MNHEY, CDR2 SVGAGI. CDR3 coding DNA: TGTGCCAGTAGTTACTCTCCTAGAACCTATACGCAATATTTT. This translates into CASSYSPRTYTQYF.

Concerning this clonotype: A single base separates this from a much larger clone, so it may be a read error. The chain combines TRBV6-2 or TRBV6-3 with TRBJ1-5; TRBD1 matches 7 bases. Germline V gives CDR1 MNHEY, CDR2 SVGEGT. This CDR3 comprises 13 residues. The CDR3: CASTTGSIQPQHF. CDR3 coding DNA: TGTGCCAGCACGACAGGGAGCATTCAGCCCCAGCATTTT.

The rearrangement links TRBV11-2 to TRBJ1-3, with D hard to call. V shed 5 bases and J shed 5 bases, with 13 bases lying between them. Germline CDR1 SGHAT, CDR2 FQNNGV. The CDR3 contains 14 residues. DNA of the CDR3: TGTGCCAGCAGCCATGGTATTGGAAGAAACACCATATATTTT. Protein product: CASSHGIGRNTIYF.

A remark on this clonotype: An end of the junction does not agree with germline; a read error may underlie this. The chain couples TRBV6-5 to TRBJ2-5; D may be TRBD1 (6 bases). Germline CDR1 reads MNHEY; CDR2 reads SVGAGI. The CDR3 consists of 18 residues. DNA of the CDR3: TGTGCCAGCAGCGCCCTCCTAACGGCTACCCGAGGGGGAGAGGCCCAGTACTTC. This sequence encodes CASSALLTATRGGEAQYF.

CDR3 nucleotides: TGCAGCGTTGACAGGTCCTACAATGAGCAGTTCTTC. Protein product: CSVDRSYNEQFF. The chain combines TRBV29-1 with TRBJ2-1; D remains ambiguous. This CDR3 comprises 12 residues. Trimming left V 3 bases short and J 1 base short, with 4 bases between. Germline CDR1 SQVTM, CDR2 ANQGSEA.

This sequence joins TRBV11-2 and TRBJ2-1; D might be TRBD2 (6 bases). The CDR3 runs 15 residues. The V and J ends lost 5 bases and 10 bases respectively, with 21 bases between them. Germline lookup yields CDR1 SGHAT and CDR2 FQNNGV. This chain's CDR3 is CASSKTETVGSEQFF. In nucleotides, the CDR3 is TGTGCCAGCAGCAAAACCGAGACGGTCGGGAGCGAGCAGTTCTTC.

The chain uses TRBV20-1 and TRBJ2-3, with 9 bases aligning to TRBD2. Germline V CDR1 and CDR2: DFQATT, SNEGSKA (reference sequence). The CDR3 length is 15 residues. CDR3 amino acids: CRPSPASGITVMQYF. The DNA for the CDR3 is TGCAGGCCAAGTCCTGCTAGCGGGATCACAGTTATGCAGTATTTT.

On this clonotype: Mismatch with germline at one junction end may stem from a read error. The gene calls are TRBV6-5 and TRBJ1-1; TRBD1 matches 7 bases. Per the germline V gene, CDR1 is MNHEY and CDR2 is SVGAGI. The CDR3 runs to 15 residues. Here the CDR3 DNA reads TGTGCCAGCGGAAGAAAAACAGGGGACATCACTGAAACTTTCTTT. It codes for CASGRKTGDITETFF.

Concerning this clonotype itself: A much larger clone lies one base from this, so it may be a read error. This chain uses TRBV5-4 with TRBJ1-1; D perhaps matches TRBD1 (5 bases). The CDR3 loop spans 16 amino acids. With 2 bases removed from V and 3 bases from J, the gap between germline ends came to 17 bases. The V gene's germline CDR1 is SGHNT and CDR2 YYREEE (reference sequence). CDR3 in amino acids: CASSFLGAWAHTEAFF. The CDR3 nucleotides read TGTGCCAGCAGCTTCCTAGGGGCGTGGGCCCACACTGAAGCTTTCTTT.